These 30 T cell receptor beta chains share one sample of origin, sequenced in a study of regulatory T cells in long-lasting Graves disease. The time point denotes: newly diagnosed GD, antithyroid drugs for less than 3 months. The TCR library used RNA extracted from PBMCs. Investigators prepared the TCR beta libraries by applying iRepertoire HTBI primers and Arm-PCR of CDR3 regions. TCRdb processed the multiplex PCR reads anew with MiXCR; each CDR3 protein has one entry. The data show some 350,000 distinct CDR3 sequences, around 15% seen once. The same sample was also used in a study of T cells in Graves' hyperthyroidism and ophthalmopathy.

Here the sequenced sample was peripheral blood mononuclear cells (PBMCs), taken at new diagnosis, from a patient treated with antithyroid drugs. These receptors were obtained from a woman younger than 30 with Graves disease.

The table lists this clonotype with many counts. The rearrangement links TRBV2 to TRBJ1-2; perhaps TRBD1 as D (5 bases). V gave up 8 bases and J gave up 5 bases, with 18 bases separating them. In germline, CDR1 is SNHLY, CDR2 FYNNEI. There are 14 residues in the CDR3. CDR3 sequence: CASRNGRQKYGYTF. CDR3 in DNA: TGTGCCAGCCGAAACGGGCGACAGAAGTATGGCTACACCTTC.

This clonotype was seen at least ten times. The junction does not match germline at one end; this may be a read error. The chain links TRBV5-1 to TRBJ2-1, with TRBD2 as a possible D gene (5 bases). Germline CDR1 and CDR2: SGHRS and YFSETQ. CDR3 length: 12 amino acids. CDR3 residues: CASSSLENEQFF. CDR3 sequence (DNA): TGTGCCAGCAGCTCACTAGAGAATGAGCAGTTCTTC.

This clonotype was seen once. The chain joins TRBV28 to TRBJ1-1, with TRBD1 matching over 7 bases. CDR1 and CDR2 from the germline V gene are MDHEN and SYDVKM. The CDR3 length is 14 residues. The trim removed 4 bases at V and 11 bases at J, leaving 13 bases unmatched. The CDR3 sequence: CASSSPRGRGDAFF. For the CDR3, the DNA is TGTGCCAGCAGTTCGCCGAGGGGCAGGGGGGACGCTTTCTTT.

There are many counts of this clonotype. V is TRBV2 and J is TRBJ1-6; no firm D call. The CDR3 spans 15 residues. Germline assignment: CDR1 SNHLY and CDR2 FYNNEI. With 6 bases removed from V and 0 bases from J, the gap between germline ends came to 9 bases. CDR3 nucleotides: TGTGCCAGCAGATTCTTAAGCTCCTATAATTCACCCCTCCACTTT. It codes for CASRFLSSYNSPLHF.

The chain carries TRBV7-2 and TRBJ2-7; TRBD1 matches at 8 bases. Germline V gives CDR1 SGHTA, CDR2 FQGNSA. After removal of 6 bases from V and 2 bases from J, the junction contained 6 bases not matched to a gene. The CDR3 is 14 residues long. CDR3 bases: TGTGCCAGCAGGTATAGACAGGGGACCTACGAGCAGTACTTC. Its protein product is CASRYRQGTYEQYF.

A few counts support this clonotype. The chain couples TRBV7-9 to TRBJ2-1; D possibly corresponds to TRBD2 (5 bases). The CDR3 has 16 residues. CDR1 is SEHNR and CDR2 is FQNEAQ in the germline V gene (reference sequence). V was clipped by 5 bases and J by 5 bases, with 19 bases between them. The CDR3 coding sequence is TGTGCCAGCAGCACGAGACTACTATCCGAAGACAATGAGCAGTTCTTC. Protein: CASSTRLLSEDNEQFF.

This clonotype was found many times. The chain employs TRBV12-3 or TRBV12-4 and TRBJ2-1; D not certain. Trimming removed 5 bases from V and 3 bases from J, with 5 bases in between. The CDR3 loop spans 12 amino acids. In DNA, the CDR3 is TGTGCCAGCAGTGCGAACTACAATGAGCAGTTCTTC. It codes for CASSANYNEQFF.

This clonotype has a count of ten or more. This rearrangement joins TRBV5-1 to TRBJ2-6, with a weak D call TRBD1 (6 bases). This CDR3 comprises 16 residues. With 4 bases removed from V and 0 bases from J, the gap between germline ends came to 11 bases. The V gene's germline CDR1 is SGHRS and CDR2 YFSETQ. The CDR3 DNA follows: TGCGCCAGCAGCGCCCTACAGGGCTCTGGGGCCAACGTCCTGACTTTC. The encoded protein is CASSALQGSGANVLTF.

The gene calls are TRBV28 and TRBJ2-7, with D uncertain. Germline V gives CDR1 MDHEN, CDR2 SYDVKM. Trimming took 10 bases from V and 2 from J, leaving 12 bases between them. There are 12 residues in the CDR3. The DNA for the CDR3 is TGTGCCACCAGCGCCGCCCCCTACGAGCAGTACTTC. Translated, it gives CATSAAPYEQYF.

This clonotype was counted many times. V is TRBV4-1 and J is TRBJ1-5; D gene uncertain. V lost 2 bases and J lost 9, with 11 bases in between. Per the germline V gene, CDR1 is MGHRA and CDR2 is YSYEKL. This CDR3 is 13 amino acids long. CDR3 region: CASSQPNSLPQHF. In DNA, the CDR3 is TGCGCCAGCAGCCAACCGAACAGTCTGCCCCAGCATTTT.

This clonotype was detected ten times or more. The chain combines TRBV3-1 with TRBJ1-4, with a possible D match to TRBD1 (6 bases). This CDR3 has 15 residues. From germline, CDR1 is LGHDT and CDR2 YNNKEL (reference sequence). Trimming pared 4 bases from V and 3 bases from J, leaving 12 bases between. The CDR3 region is CASSRQQGPNEKLFF. In nucleotides, the CDR3 is TGTGCCAGCAGCCGTCAACAGGGACCTAATGAAAAACTGTTTTTT.

At least ten counts were recorded for this clonotype. This sequence joins TRBV12-3 or TRBV12-4 and TRBJ2-1; tentatively, D is TRBD2 (6 bases). The CDR3 spans 16 residues. With 2 bases removed from V and 6 bases from J, the gap between germline ends came to 17 bases. The CDR3 protein is CASSLRASATGNEQFF. The CDR3 DNA sequence: TGTGCCAGCAGTTTAAGGGCTAGCGCAACAGGCAATGAGCAGTTCTTC.

This clonotype was seen a handful of times. A read error may account for a junction end that differs from germline. This sequence joins TRBV6-1 and TRBJ2-2; D is ambiguous. CDR3 length equals 17 residues. Germline V gene sequence: CDR1 MNHNS, CDR2 SASEGT. The CDR3 nucleotides are TGCGCCAGCAGTGAGTCGGGCCTAAATCGGGACACCGGGGAGCTGTTTTTT. Translation: CASSESGLNRDTGELFF.

This clonotype was seen many times. The CDR3 DNA reads as TGTGCCAGCAGCCCGGGGACTAGTCGTTTGAGCGAGACCCAGTACTTC. Amino acid sequence: CASSPGTSRLSETQYF. This rearrangement joins TRBV7-2 to TRBJ2-5; 8 bases line up with TRBD2. From germline, CDR1 is SGHTA and CDR2 FQGNSA. The CDR3 is 16 amino acids. Germline trimming cut 5 bases from V and 5 bases from J; bases unmatched to any gene: 13. Looking up the rest from reference TRBV7-2 and TRBJ2-5 gives the full variable domain: GAGVSQSPSNKVTEKGKDVELRCDPISGHTALYWYRQSLGQGLEFLIYFQGNSAPDKSGLPSDRFSAERTGGSVSTLTIQRTQQEDSAVYLCASSPGTSRLSETQYFGPGTRLLVL.

Ten or more counts support this clonotype. The chain recombines TRBV11-2 with TRBJ1-1; 8 bases match TRBD1. Trimming removed 5 bases from V and 1 base from J; junction bases left unmatched: 6. This CDR3 comprises 15 residues. Germline V gene data show CDR1 as SGHAT and CDR2 as FQNNGV. CDR3 protein: CASSRGQGGNTEAFF. The CDR3 DNA follows: TGTGCCAGCAGCCGTGGACAGGGAGGGAACACTGAAGCTTTCTTT.

Only a few counts were recorded for this clonotype. CDR3 residues: CASSLGGHNYEQYF. The DNA for the CDR3 is TGCGCCAGCAGCTTGGGTGGACACAACTACGAGCAGTACTTC. The rearrangement links TRBV5-1 to TRBJ2-7, with D maybe TRBD1 (5 bases). This CDR3 region has 14 residues. Trimming shortened V by 0 bases and J by 3 bases, and 10 bases separated the two germline ends. From germline, CDR1 is SGHRS and CDR2 YFSETQ. The full variable domain, completed using reference TRBV5-1 and TRBJ2-7, is KAGVTQTPRYLIKTRGQQVTLSCSPISGHRSVSWYQQTPGQGLQFLFEYFSETQRNKGNFPGRFSGRQFSNSRSEMNVSTLELGDSALYLCASSLGGHNYEQYFGPGTRLTVT.

This clonotype was picked up many times. The rearrangement uses TRBV2 and TRBJ2-1, with 12 nucleotides matching TRBD1. Germline V lookup: CDR1 SNHLY, CDR2 FYNNEI. The CDR3 is 13 residues long. After removal of 11 bases from V and 7 bases from J, the junction contained 6 bases not matched to a gene. CDR3 protein: CAGAGQGANEQFF. The CDR3 bases are TGTGCCGGTGCGGGACAGGGGGCAAATGAGCAGTTCTTC.

This clonotype was seen a few times. The chain has TRBV29-1 and TRBJ1-1; D ambiguous. CDR3 size: 11 residues. Germline loops: CDR1 SQVTM, CDR2 ANQGSEA. Trimming stripped 7 bases from V and 1 base from J, with 7 bases between. CDR3 in amino acids: CSAFENTEAFF. CDR3 nucleotides: TGCAGCGCCTTTGAGAACACTGAAGCTTTCTTT.

The rearrangement links TRBV29-1 to TRBJ2-7; D call uncertain. From germline, CDR1 is SQVTM and CDR2 ANQGSEA. Between the trimmed V and J ends, which lost 4 bases and 3 bases, there was a span of 13 bases. The CDR3 is 13 residues long. CDR3 loop: CSVARAIGYEQYF. The DNA of the CDR3 is TGCAGCGTTGCTCGAGCGATAGGCTACGAGCAGTACTTC.

This clonotype was seen at least ten times. This chain joins TRBV6-5 and TRBJ1-6, with 7 bases identical to TRBD1. Germline V CDR1 and CDR2: MNHEY, SVGAGI. V gave up 0 bases and J gave up 0 bases; unmatched junction bases: 2. The CDR3 contains 17 residues. The CDR3 sequence is CASSYSQGNSYNSPLHF. CDR3 DNA sequence: TGTGCCAGCAGTTACTCACAGGGGAACTCCTATAATTCACCCCTCCACTTT.

Note on this clonotype: A much bigger clone sits one base away, suggesting this may be a read error. This sequence joins TRBV6-5 and TRBJ1-5, with D maybe TRBD1 (5 bases). Germline V gene data show CDR1 as MNHEY and CDR2 as SVGAGI. The CDR3 spans 15 residues. CDR3 nucleotides: TGTACCAGCAGTTACTCGGCGGGGGGCAATCAGCCCCAGCATTTT. Residues: CTSSYSAGGNQPQHF.

This clonotype was counted ten times or more. This chain uses TRBV29-1 with TRBJ2-1; TRBD2 matches at 8 bases. Germline V gives CDR1 SQVTM, CDR2 ANQGSEA. This CDR3 spans 14 amino acids. Trimming cost V 4 bases and J 9 bases; bases outside gene matches: 11. As DNA, the CDR3 is TGCAGCGTTGCGACCGGGACTAGGCGTATTGAGCAGTTCTTC. Its translation is CSVATGTRRIEQFF.

This clonotype showed up just a few times. The J gene is TRBJ2-3, the V gene TRBV3-1, with 8 bases fitting TRBD2. Looked up from germline, CDR1 is LGHDT and CDR2 is YNNKEL (reference sequence). Germline trimming cut 1 base from V and 0 bases from J; bases unmatched to any gene: 3. This CDR3 region has 16 residues. The CDR3 loop reads CASSQGAGGSTDTQYF. CDR3 DNA sequence: TGTGCCAGCAGCCAAGGTGCGGGGGGTAGCACAGATACGCAGTATTTT.

This clonotype was observed a few times. The V call is TRBV4-1, the J call TRBJ2-1; D gene unclear. The CDR3 runs to 15 residues. CDR1 and CDR2 from the germline V gene are MGHRA and YSYEKL. The germline V and J ends were trimmed by 4 bases and 3 bases, with 13 bases remaining between them. The CDR3 sequence is CASSPLPASYNEQFF. CDR3 in DNA: TGCGCCAGCAGCCCACTGCCAGCGAGCTACAATGAGCAGTTCTTC.

This clonotype was seen repeatedly, ten times or more. The chain joins TRBV2 to TRBJ1-5; no clear D. V gave up 6 bases and J gave up 7 bases, with 13 bases separating them. The CDR3 spans 13 residues. Germline assignment: CDR1 SNHLY and CDR2 FYNNEI. CDR3 sequence reads: CASRSGMIQPQHF. CDR3 bases: TGTGCCAGCAGGTCCGGAATGATACAGCCCCAGCATTTT.

In this sample, this clonotype turned up many times. The chain uses TRBV20-1 and TRBJ1-5, with TRBD1 identical over 7 bases. The germline V gene has CDR1 DFQATT and CDR2 SNEGSKA (reference sequence). The V and J ends lost 3 bases and 6 bases, in that order; junction bases with no gene match: 8. CDR3 length: 14 residues. The CDR3 nucleotides are TGCAGTGCTAGGATAGGGACAGTCTTTCAGCCCCAGCATTTT. Translation: CSARIGTVFQPQHF.

This clonotype was picked up a small number of times. V gene TRBV24-1 combines with J gene TRBJ2-6; 7 bases are shared with TRBD1. The CDR3 is 17 residues long. The trim removed 9 bases at V and 5 bases at J, leaving 15 bases unmatched. CDR1 and CDR2 from the germline V gene are KGHDR and SFDVKD. Here the CDR3 DNA reads TGTGCCACCGGGCCAGAGGGGGCCGACTCCCGGGCCAACGTCCTGACTTTC. It specifies CATGPEGADSRANVLTF.

The chain carries TRBV6-1 and TRBJ2-4; 7 bases fit TRBD1. The CDR3 extends over 13 amino acids. The trim removed 6 bases at V and 8 bases at J, leaving 7 bases unmatched. Germline-derived CDR1 and CDR2 are MNHNS and SASEGT. CDR3 amino acids: CASSLQGLDIQYF. In nucleotides, the CDR3 is TGTGCCAGCAGCTTACAGGGGCTGGACATTCAGTACTTC.

This clonotype was detected many times. The CDR3 DNA sequence: TGCGCCAGCAGCCTGGGGAGAAGTTCCTACGAGCAGTACTTC. Its protein is CASSLGRSSYEQYF. The V gene is TRBV5-1, the J gene TRBJ2-7; D perhaps matches TRBD2 (5 bases). The V end lost 4 bases, the J end lost 1 base, and 12 bases lay between the germline ends. Per germline, CDR1 SGHRS and CDR2 YFSETQ. The CDR3 covers 14 residues.

V usage is TRBV5-1 and J usage is TRBJ2-3; the match to TRBD2 covers 11 bases. Germline trimming cut 7 bases from V and 4 bases from J; bases unmatched to any gene: 5. The CDR3 totals 14 residues. Germline V gives CDR1 SGHRS, CDR2 YFSETQ. This CDR3 reads CASYTSGSADTQYF. CDR3 DNA: TGCGCCAGCTACACTAGCGGGAGTGCAGATACGCAGTATTTT.